The rows below give T cell receptor beta chains drawn from one sample of a study of blood T cell repertoires in COVID-19. Repertoires were generated with immunoSEQ multiplex PCR, while TCRdb's copy carries only in-frame clones and drops some. Among a few hundred thousand clones listed, around nine tenths were seen once. The source material was PBMCs or T cells enriched from blood (not recorded which). The receptors were sampled from a woman aged 25 to 45 who had recovered from COVID-19. Both conserved end residues are part of each CDR3. D genes are given only for firm matches. Clone sizes are given selectively: once, few, many, or a class where the clone is expanded.

d_gene | j_gene | abundance | v_gene | CDR3nt | CDR3aa
. | TRBJ2-5 | . | TRBV10-1 | TGCGCCACAGCACGGGGGAAAGGAATGTTAGGGGAGACCCAGTACTTC | CATARGKGMLGETQYF
TRBD1 | TRBJ1-1 | once | TRBV11-2 | TGTGCCAGCAGCTTAGACAGGGGGCGGGGGTTCTCTGAAGCTTTCTTT | CASSLDRGRGFSEAFF
. | TRBJ1-3 | once | TRBV2 | TGTGCCAGCATAGAAAACACCATATATTTT | CASIENTIYF
TRBD1 | TRBJ1-1 | . | TRBV7-3 | TGTGCCAGCAGCTGGGACAGGGGCACTGAAGCTTTCTTT | CASSWDRGTEAFF
. | TRBJ2-7 | . | TRBV7-8 | TGTGCCAGCAGCCAGGGCGGGAATTCCTACGAGCAGTACTTC | CASSQGGNSYEQYF
. | TRBJ2-7 | . | TRBV15 | TGTGCCACCAGCGGGCAGGTCGGCTCCTACGAGCAGTACTTC | CATSGQVGSYEQYF
TRBD2 | TRBJ2-1 | . | TRBV6-2/TRBV6-3 | TGTGCCAGCAGCTCCATCCCGCAGGGACTAGCACCTTACAATGAGCAGTTCTTC | CASSSIPQGLAPYNEQFF
. | TRBJ1-6 | . | TRBV6-1 | TGTGCCAGCAGTGACGCGGGACGGCCTTATTCACCCCTCCACTTT | CASSDAGRPYSPLHF
TRBD1 | TRBJ1-2 | . | TRBV19 | TGTGCCAGTACCCGTGTCGGGACAGGGGGAAACTATGGCTACACCTTC | CASTRVGTGGNYGYTF
TRBD2 | TRBJ2-5 | . | TRBV25-1 | TGTGCCAGCAGTCAAACTAGCGGGGGGATTGGGGAGACCCAGTACTTC | CASSQTSGGIGETQYF
. | TRBJ1-1 | . | TRBV2 | TGTGCCAGCAGTGACGGGACAAGGAACACTGAAGCTTTCTTT | CASSDGTRNTEAFF